These 10 T cell receptor beta chains were sequenced from one sample in a study of shared T cell receptors in the human thymus. Generated by immunoSEQ multiplex PCR, the TCRdb table keeps only in-frame clones and is missing some. The sample carries more than 550,000 clones, 87% recorded once. These records were also assigned to another study, of human thymus T cells.

The sequenced material came from thymocytes. These receptors came from a boy younger than two with a congenital heart defect.

This chain joins TRBV5-6 and TRBJ2-7; the match to TRBD2 covers 13 bases. CDR1 is SGHDT, CDR2 YYEEEE, per germline. The CDR3 runs to 14 residues. The V and J ends lost 4 bases and 5 bases, in that order; junction bases with no gene match: 3. The CDR3 region is CASSPGLAGNEQYF. CDR3 bases: TGTGCCAGCAGCCCGGGACTAGCGGGGAACGAGCAGTACTTC. The whole variable domain, remainder taken from reference TRBV5-6 and TRBJ2-7, is DAGVTQSPTHLIKTRGQQVTLRCSPKSGHDTVSWYQQALGQGPQFIFQYYEEEERQRGNFPDRFSGHQFPNYSSELNVNALLLGDSALYLCASSPGLAGNEQYFGPGTRLTVT.

The chain links TRBV5-1 to TRBJ2-3; 9 nucleotides agree with TRBD2. The CDR3 extends over 17 amino acids. The junction had 8 bases not matched to a gene; V was cut back by 0 bases and J by 3 bases. Germline CDR1 and CDR2: SGHRS and YFSETQ. The CDR3 nucleotides read TGCGCCAGCAGCTTGGGTGGTAGCGGGAGATGGACAGATACGCAGTATTTT. Translated, it gives CASSLGGSGRWTDTQYF.

The chain carries TRBV29-1 and TRBJ2-6; D gene uncertain. The CDR3 sequence is 16 residues long. Germline CDR1 SQVTM, CDR2 ANQGSEA. The germline V and J ends were trimmed by 2 bases and 1 base, with 12 bases remaining between them. Here the CDR3 DNA reads TGCAGCGTTGAATACCCTAGTAAATCTGGGGCCAACGTCCTGACTTTC. Translating it yields CSVEYPSKSGANVLTF. Full variable domain (remainder filled in from reference TRBV29-1 and TRBJ2-6): SAVISQKPSRDICQRGTSLTIQCQVDSQVTMMFWYRQQPGQSLTLIATANQGSEATYESGFVIDKFPISRPNLTFSTLTVSNMSPEDSSIYLCSVEYPSKSGANVLTFGAGSRLTVL.

The chain has TRBV5-5 and TRBJ1-2; D is possibly TRBD1 (6 bases). This CDR3 comprises 14 residues. Germline-derived CDR1 and CDR2 are SGHKS and YYEKEE (reference sequence). Trimming removed 2 bases from V and 6 bases from J, with 14 bases in between. The CDR3 DNA reads as TGTGCCAGCAGCTTCAGGGGTATCAGTGATGGCTACACCTTC. Encoded protein: CASSFRGISDGYTF. Full variable domain (outside the CDR3, taken from reference TRBV5-5 and TRBJ1-2): DAGVTQSPTHLIKTRGQQVTLRCSPISGHKSVSWYQQVLGQGPQFIFQYYEKEERGRGNFPDRFSARQFPNYSSELNVNALLLGDSALYLCASSFRGISDGYTFGSGTRLTVV.

V is TRBV28 and J is TRBJ1-2; D unclear. CDR1 is MDHEN, CDR2 SYDVKM, per germline. Trimming stripped 7 bases from V and 0 bases from J, with 6 bases between. This CDR3 contains 12 residues. Here the CDR3 reads CASKTANYGYTF. In DNA form, the CDR3 reads TGTGCCAGCAAGACTGCTAACTATGGCTACACCTTC.

The V call is TRBV4-3, the J call TRBJ1-4; TRBD1 is a possible D gene (5 bases). The CDR3 loop spans 16 amino acids. Per the germline V gene, CDR1 is LGHNA and CDR2 is YSLEER. With 0 bases removed from V and 6 bases from J, the gap between germline ends came to 14 bases. CDR3 in amino acids: CASSQERGAGYEKLFF. The DNA of the CDR3 is TGCGCCAGCAGCCAAGAAAGGGGAGCGGGTTATGAAAAACTGTTTTTT.

The genes are TRBV5-4 and TRBJ2-5; unclear D gene. V was pared by 1 base and J by 2 bases, with 6 bases between. The CDR3 is 13 residues long. Germline V gene sequence: CDR1 SGHNT, CDR2 YYREEE (reference sequence). The CDR3: CASSLPGQETQYF. CDR3 sequence (DNA): TGTGCCAGCAGCTTGCCAGGTCAAGAGACCCAGTACTTC.

The chain couples TRBV27 to TRBJ2-7, with D perhaps TRBD2 (6 bases). CDR1 is MNHEY and CDR2 is SMNVEV in the germline V gene (reference sequence). The CDR3 is made up of 14 amino acids. V lost 3 bases, J lost 0 bases, and 9 bases lay in between. CDR3 protein: CASSLEGGSYEQYF. As DNA, the CDR3 is TGTGCCAGCAGTTTGGAGGGAGGCTCCTACGAGCAGTACTTC.

CDR3 amino acids: CASGSGGKNTEAFF. In DNA form, the CDR3 reads TGTGCTAGTGGCTCCGGGGGAAAGAACACTGAAGCTTTCTTT. The chain recombines TRBV12-5 with TRBJ1-1; a weak D match, TRBD1 (5 bases). Trimming pared 6 bases from V and 1 base from J, leaving 12 bases between. Germline assignment: CDR1 LGHNT and CDR2 FRNRAP. The CDR3 extends over 14 amino acids.

The CDR3 sequence: CASSPGTGGTVYEQYF. CDR3 nucleotide sequence: TGTGCCAGCAGCCCCGGGACAGGGGGTACAGTCTACGAGCAGTACTTC. The chain links TRBV11-2 to TRBJ2-7; 11 nucleotides match TRBD1. V gave up 5 bases and J gave up 3 bases; unmatched junction bases: 9. The CDR3 has 16 amino acids. Germline CDR1 is SGHAT and CDR2 is FQNNGV.